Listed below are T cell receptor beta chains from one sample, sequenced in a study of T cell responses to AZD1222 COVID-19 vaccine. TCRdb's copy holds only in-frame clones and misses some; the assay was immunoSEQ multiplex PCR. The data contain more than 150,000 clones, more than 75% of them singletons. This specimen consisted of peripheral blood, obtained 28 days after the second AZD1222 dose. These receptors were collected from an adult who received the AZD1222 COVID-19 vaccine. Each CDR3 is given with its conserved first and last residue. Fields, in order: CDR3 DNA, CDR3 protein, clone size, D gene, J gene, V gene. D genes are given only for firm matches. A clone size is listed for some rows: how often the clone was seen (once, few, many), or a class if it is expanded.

CDR3 DNA: TGCGCCAGCAGCCAAGGCGGGGGGGCCTACTACGAGCAGTACTTC
CDR3 protein: CASSQGGGAYYEQYF
clone size: .
D gene: TRBD2
J gene: TRBJ2-7
V gene: TRBV4-1

CDR3 DNA: TGTGCCAGCTCACTTACTAGCGGAGCGGGCTACGAGCAGTACTTC
CDR3 protein: CASSLTSGAGYEQYF
clone size: .
D gene: TRBD2
J gene: TRBJ2-7
V gene: TRBV18

CDR3 DNA: TGTGCCAGCAGCCCTACGCCTAGCCGTGTAACCTACGAGCAGTACTTC
CDR3 protein: CASSPTPSRVTYEQYF
clone size: few
D gene: .
J gene: TRBJ2-7
V gene: TRBV5-4

CDR3 DNA: TGCAGTGGGGCACGTGGACGGCTACTCACAGATACGCAGTATTTT
CDR3 protein: CSGARGRLLTDTQYF
clone size: .
D gene: .
J gene: TRBJ2-3
V gene: TRBV29-1

CDR3 DNA: TGTGCCAGCAGCCAAGATCGTGGGGGGCGGGAGGACGAGCAGTACTTC
CDR3 protein: CASSQDRGGREDEQYF
clone size: .
D gene: TRBD2
J gene: TRBJ2-7
V gene: TRBV3-1/TRBV3-2

CDR3 DNA: TGCGCCAGCAGCTTAGGACAGCCGGAAGAGACCCAGTACTTC
CDR3 protein: CASSLGQPEETQYF
clone size: once
D gene: .
J gene: TRBJ2-5
V gene: TRBV5-1

CDR3 DNA: TGTGCCATCACTCAGGGGACAGATAATTCACCCCTCCACTTT
CDR3 protein: CAITQGTDNSPLHF
clone size: .
D gene: TRBD1
J gene: TRBJ1-6
V gene: TRBV10-3

CDR3 DNA: TGTGCCAGCAGCTTACAACTCAATGAGCAGTTCTTC
CDR3 protein: CASSLQLNEQFF
clone size: .
D gene: .
J gene: TRBJ2-1
V gene: TRBV7-6

CDR3 DNA: TGTGCCAGTAGACTAAGTGGAGATACGCAGTATTTT
CDR3 protein: CASRLSGDTQYF
clone size: .
D gene: .
J gene: TRBJ2-3
V gene: TRBV19

CDR3 DNA: TGTGCCAGCAGTCTTCCACACGGAGGTGCCGAGCAGTACTTC
CDR3 protein: CASSLPHGGAEQYF
clone size: .
D gene: .
J gene: TRBJ2-7
V gene: TRBV14

CDR3 DNA: TGCGCCAGCAGCTTGCCCCAGGGCTCGACACCCCCCTACGAGCAGTACTTC
CDR3 protein: CASSLPQGSTPPYEQYF
clone size: .
D gene: .
J gene: TRBJ2-7
V gene: TRBV5-1

CDR3 DNA: TGTGCCAGCAGCTTACAACTAGCGACAGATACGCAGTATTTT
CDR3 protein: CASSLQLATDTQYF
clone size: .
D gene: TRBD2
J gene: TRBJ2-3
V gene: TRBV5-6

CDR3 DNA: TGCGCCAGCAGCGTGGGCAGCCCTTTCGGGGAGCAGTACTTC
CDR3 protein: CASSVGSPFGEQYF
clone size: .
D gene: .
J gene: TRBJ2-7
V gene: TRBV23-1

CDR3 DNA: TGTGCCAGTAGCAATGGACGGGTAAGGGTCTACGAGCAGTACTTC
CDR3 protein: CASSNGRVRVYEQYF
clone size: few
D gene: .
J gene: TRBJ2-7
V gene: TRBV19

CDR3 DNA: TGCAGCGTTAGTGAGGGGTGGGGGACTGAAGCTTTCTTT
CDR3 protein: CSVSEGWGTEAFF
clone size: .
D gene: .
J gene: TRBJ1-1
V gene: TRBV29-1

CDR3 DNA: TGTGCCAGTAGTATGAGCGCAGGGAACAATGAGCAGTTCTTC
CDR3 protein: CASSMSAGNNEQFF
clone size: .
D gene: .
J gene: TRBJ2-1
V gene: TRBV19

CDR3 DNA: TGTGCCAGCAGGGGGACAGGGGGACGCAATCAGCCCCAGCATTTT
CDR3 protein: CASRGTGGRNQPQHF
clone size: .
D gene: TRBD1
J gene: TRBJ1-5
V gene: TRBV6-5

CDR3 DNA: TGCGCCAGCAGCCCATATGGACCAACTACTTACAATGAGCAGTTCTTC
CDR3 protein: CASSPYGPTTYNEQFF
clone size: once
D gene: .
J gene: TRBJ2-1
V gene: TRBV4-1

CDR3 DNA: TGTGCCAGCAGCCACAGGACAGGGAAGTTTACCGGGGAGCTGTTTTTT
CDR3 protein: CASSHRTGKFTGELFF
clone size: few
D gene: TRBD1
J gene: TRBJ2-2
V gene: TRBV7-8

CDR3 DNA: TGTGCCAGCAGCTCCGCTGGGAGGGGCTACACCTTC
CDR3 protein: CASSSAGRGYTF
clone size: .
D gene: .
J gene: TRBJ1-2
V gene: TRBV12-3/TRBV12-4

CDR3 DNA: TGTGCCAGCAGCCCTAGACCCGGGACAGGGGCGATAAAAAATAACAATGAGCAGTTCTTC
CDR3 protein: CASSPRPGTGAIKNNNEQFF
clone size: .
D gene: TRBD1
J gene: TRBJ2-1
V gene: TRBV9

CDR3 DNA: TGTGCCAGTCGGCCCGGACAGAACACCGGGGAGCTGTTTTTT
CDR3 protein: CASRPGQNTGELFF
clone size: .
D gene: .
J gene: TRBJ2-2
V gene: TRBV28

CDR3 DNA: TGTGCCAGCAGCTTAACTTACAATGAGCAGTTCTTC
CDR3 protein: CASSLTYNEQFF
clone size: .
D gene: .
J gene: TRBJ2-1
V gene: TRBV7-3

CDR3 DNA: TGTGCCAGCAGCCTCCGACAGGGCAGCTCCTATAATTCACCCCTCCACTTT
CDR3 protein: CASSLRQGSSYNSPLHF
clone size: few
D gene: TRBD1
J gene: TRBJ1-6
V gene: TRBV3-1/TRBV3-2

CDR3 DNA: TGTGCCAGCAGTTTTAGTAATCAGCCCCAGCATTTT
CDR3 protein: CASSFSNQPQHF
clone size: .
D gene: .
J gene: TRBJ1-5
V gene: TRBV28

CDR3 DNA: TGTGCCAGCAGCTTGGCCATGGGGTTGCAAAGCTCCTACGAGCAGTACTTC
CDR3 protein: CASSLAMGLQSSYEQYF
clone size: .
D gene: .
J gene: TRBJ2-7
V gene: TRBV5-5

CDR3 DNA: TGTGCCAGCAGCCCAGAGGACAGGGGGCAGAACGAGCAGTACTTC
CDR3 protein: CASSPEDRGQNEQYF
clone size: .
D gene: TRBD1
J gene: TRBJ2-7
V gene: TRBV7-2

CDR3 DNA: TGTGCCAGCAGTTTAAGGGTTAGGGCAACCTACGAGCAGTACTTC
CDR3 protein: CASSLRVRATYEQYF
clone size: .
D gene: .
J gene: TRBJ2-7
V gene: TRBV27

CDR3 DNA: TGTGCCACCAGCAGAGACTACCGGGAGGAAGCTTTCTTT
CDR3 protein: CATSRDYREEAFF
clone size: .
D gene: .
J gene: TRBJ1-1
V gene: TRBV15

CDR3 DNA: TGTGCCAGCAGTAGCGACGGACTAGTAGGTGAGCAGTACTTC
CDR3 protein: CASSSDGLVGEQYF
clone size: .
D gene: TRBD2
J gene: TRBJ2-7
V gene: TRBV7-9

CDR3 DNA: TGTGCCTCCGCACTTGCTATTAACACAGATACGCAGTATTTT
CDR3 protein: CASALAINTDTQYF
clone size: .
D gene: .
J gene: TRBJ2-3
V gene: TRBV10-3